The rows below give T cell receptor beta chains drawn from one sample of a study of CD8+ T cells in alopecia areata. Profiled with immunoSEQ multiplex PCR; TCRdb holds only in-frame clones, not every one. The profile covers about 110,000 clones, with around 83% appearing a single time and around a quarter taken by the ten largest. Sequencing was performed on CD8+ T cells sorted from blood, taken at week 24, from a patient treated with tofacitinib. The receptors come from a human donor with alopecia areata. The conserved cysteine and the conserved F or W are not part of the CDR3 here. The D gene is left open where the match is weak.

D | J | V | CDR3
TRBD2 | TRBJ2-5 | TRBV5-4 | ASSSPGLATQETQY
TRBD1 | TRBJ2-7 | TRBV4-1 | ASSQVGDSSYEQY
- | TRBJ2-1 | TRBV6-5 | ASSYSKVTEQF
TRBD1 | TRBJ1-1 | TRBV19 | ASSMGQQNTEAF
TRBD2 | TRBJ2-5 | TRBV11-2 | ASSLGLAGTRSETQY
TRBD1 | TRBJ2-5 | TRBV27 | ATHEGQGWGQETQY
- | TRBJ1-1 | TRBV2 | ASSDDMNTEAF
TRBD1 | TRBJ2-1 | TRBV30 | AWGDRGRSF
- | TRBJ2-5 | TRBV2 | ASSKVRGEVHETQY
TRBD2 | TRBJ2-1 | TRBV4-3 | ASSQESGGALNEQF
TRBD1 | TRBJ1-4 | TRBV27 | ASSPEDRFNEKLF
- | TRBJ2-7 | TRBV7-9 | ASSPGTEDYEQY
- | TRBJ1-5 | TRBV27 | ASSPYLTGGSRVQH
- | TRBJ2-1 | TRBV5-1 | ASSSRGAEGLNEQF
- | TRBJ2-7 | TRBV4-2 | ASSQEEHLSSYEQY
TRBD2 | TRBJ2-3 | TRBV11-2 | ASSSRTSGGLDTQY
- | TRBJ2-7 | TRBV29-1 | SVKGYEQY
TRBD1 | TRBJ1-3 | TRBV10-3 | AINQDRGNGNTIY
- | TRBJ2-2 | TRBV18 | ASSRLGQNTGELF
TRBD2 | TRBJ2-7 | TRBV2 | ASSEGQGGSYEQY
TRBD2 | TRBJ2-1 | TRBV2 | ASSEAGGNNEQF
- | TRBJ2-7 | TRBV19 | ASSSAIGYEQY
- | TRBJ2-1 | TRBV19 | ASMGQPSYNEQF
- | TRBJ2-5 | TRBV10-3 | AISESDSHKTQY
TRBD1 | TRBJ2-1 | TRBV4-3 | ASSPDSGTVYNEQF
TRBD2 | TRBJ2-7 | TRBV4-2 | ASSQESSGGAGYEQY
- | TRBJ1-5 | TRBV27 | ASSFPWRQNSNQPQH
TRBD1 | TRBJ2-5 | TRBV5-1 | ASSLPRGQGKETQY
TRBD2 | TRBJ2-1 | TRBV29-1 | SGELAGGLTTYNEQF
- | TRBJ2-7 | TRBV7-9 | ASSLDLYLY
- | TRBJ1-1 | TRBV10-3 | AISESVEAASTEAF
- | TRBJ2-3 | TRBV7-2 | ASSLHVGGATTDTQY
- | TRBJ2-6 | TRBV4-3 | ASSQEIRETGANVLT
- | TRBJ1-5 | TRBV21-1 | ASNEGHSNQPQH
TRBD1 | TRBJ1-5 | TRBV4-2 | ASSQDLAGQGNQPQH
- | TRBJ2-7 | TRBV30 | AWSVGRLQSRT
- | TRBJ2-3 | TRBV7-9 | ASSLSGDTQY
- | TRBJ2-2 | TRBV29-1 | SVLGGGELF
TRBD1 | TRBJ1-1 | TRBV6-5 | ASSYGRAGGHTEAF
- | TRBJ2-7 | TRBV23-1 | ASSQPPRRMQY
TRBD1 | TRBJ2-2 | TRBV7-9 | ASSQPRQGAVGELF
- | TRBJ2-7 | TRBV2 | ASSEGRVDEQY
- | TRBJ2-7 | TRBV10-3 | AISESGLGSYEQY
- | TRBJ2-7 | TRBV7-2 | ASSLGGGSYEQY
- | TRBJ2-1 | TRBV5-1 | ASSWGGPYNEQF
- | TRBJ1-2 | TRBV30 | AWNLGHEGRGGYT
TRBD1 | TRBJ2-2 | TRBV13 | ASSLQGAGTGELF
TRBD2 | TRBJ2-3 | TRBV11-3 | ASSFSGGNTDTQY
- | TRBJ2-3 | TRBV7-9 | ASSLGGASTDTQY
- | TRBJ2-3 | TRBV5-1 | ASSLRSDTQY
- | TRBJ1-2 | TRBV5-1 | ASSLKQGWDGYT
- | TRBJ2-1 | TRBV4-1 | ASSQVGYNEQF
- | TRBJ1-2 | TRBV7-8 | AGIALSGSYGYT
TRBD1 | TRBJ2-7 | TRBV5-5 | ASSLFAGGSYEQY